This TCR beta chain came from a study of blood T cell repertoires in COVID-19. Study-level background: Some COVID-19 samples were acute and others convalescent; all came from the United States, Italy and Spain.

As processed by the authors: Amplification of reference gene primers was used by the study to estimate nucleated cell counts. Here immunoSEQ multiplex PCR was the method, and the copy in TCRdb shows in-frame clones only, minus some. For V, J and clone size, that table is used; D and trimming come from the DNA. Among fewer than 40,000 clones listed, 60% to 85% were seen once. In this sample, this clone turned up a few times. CDR3 length equals 15 residues. Germline lookup yields CDR1 SGHVS and CDR2 FQNEAQ. The ends lost 3 bases at V and 7 bases at J; junction bases unmatched: 6. The specimen sequenced was peripheral blood. This clonotype originated in a man in his 60s with active COVID-19. The chain links TRBV7-8 to TRBJ1-6, with 7 positions matching TRBD1. The CDR3 here is CASSFSRGNNSPLHF. The CDR3 nucleotides are TGTGCCAGCAGCTTTTCCAGGGGGAACAATTCACCCCTCCACTTT.